The rows below give T cell receptor beta chains drawn from one sample of a study of blood T cell repertoires in COVID-19. Here immunoSEQ multiplex PCR was the method, and the copy in TCRdb shows in-frame clones only, minus some. The table lists about 270,000 clones, more than 85% of them singletons. The sample comprised PBMCs or T cells enriched from blood (not recorded which). The receptors were gathered from a man in his forties who had been exposed to COVID-19. Each CDR3 is given with its conserved first and last residue. D genes are given only for firm matches. The listing skips clone size in some rows; elsewhere it reads once, few, many or a size class.

length: 12; J: TRBJ1-2; size: .; D: TRBD1; V: TRBV28; CDR3: CASSGTVGGYTF; DNA: TGTGCCAGCAGTGGGACAGTTGGCGGCTACACCTTC
length: 13; J: TRBJ2-7; size: .; D: .; V: TRBV19; CDR3: CASSMGSALEQYF; DNA: TGTGCCAGTAGTATGGGCTCTGCCCTCGAGCAGTACTTC
length: 12; J: TRBJ2-1; size: .; D: .; V: TRBV11-2; CDR3: CASSLNFDEQFF; DNA: TGTGCCAGCAGCTTAAATTTCGATGAGCAGTTCTTC
length: 18; J: TRBJ2-7; size: .; D: TRBD2; V: TRBV10-3; CDR3: CAISDWLAGDHGAYEQYF; DNA: TGTGCCATCAGTGATTGGCTAGCGGGCGACCACGGGGCCTACGAGCAGTACTTC
length: 17; J: TRBJ2-3; size: .; D: TRBD2; V: TRBV3-1/TRBV3-2; CDR3: CASSEDGASGVTDTQYF; DNA: TGTGCCAGCAGCGAAGACGGAGCTAGCGGAGTCACAGATACGCAGTATTTT
length: 20; J: TRBJ2-2; size: once; D: .; V: TRBV14; CDR3: CASSQDRRWSGGGDTGELFF; DNA: TGTGCCAGCAGCCAAGATCGCCGTTGGTCTGGCGGAGGGGACACCGGGGAGCTGTTTTTT
length: 15; J: TRBJ2-1; size: .; D: TRBD2; V: TRBV7-2; CDR3: CASSSTSGGKNEQFF; DNA: TGTGCCAGCAGCTCAACGAGCGGGGGGAAAAATGAGCAGTTCTTC
length: 16; J: TRBJ2-7; size: .; D: TRBD2; V: TRBV7-9; CDR3: CASSLTSGSISYEQYF; DNA: TGTGCCAGCAGCTTAACTAGCGGGAGTATCTCCTACGAGCAGTACTTC
length: 14; J: TRBJ1-1; size: .; D: .; V: TRBV28; CDR3: CASSLRGLNTEAFF; DNA: TGTGCCAGCAGTTTACGCGGATTGAACACTGAAGCTTTCTTT
length: 16; J: TRBJ2-4; size: once; D: TRBD1; V: TRBV12-5; CDR3: CASGLGTGTGDNIQYF; DNA: TGTGCTAGTGGTTTGGGTACCGGGACAGGGGACAACATTCAGTACTTC
length: 16; J: TRBJ2-7; size: .; D: .; V: TRBV21-1; CDR3: CASSKGRRGVQYEQYF; DNA: TGTGCCAGCAGCAAAGGGCGGAGGGGCGTACAATACGAGCAGTACTTC
length: 16; J: TRBJ2-2; size: .; D: TRBD1; V: TRBV9; CDR3: CASSVAGQGATGELFF; DNA: TGTGCCAGCAGCGTAGCGGGACAGGGGGCCACCGGGGAGCTGTTTTTT
length: 19; J: TRBJ2-5; size: .; D: TRBD2; V: TRBV28; CDR3: CASSSLAGGPEKLAETQYF; DNA: TGTGCCAGCAGTTCCCTGGCGGGAGGGCCGGAAAAATTGGCAGAGACCCAGTACTTC
length: 14; J: TRBJ1-1; size: .; D: .; V: TRBV5-1; CDR3: CASSLGGLNTEAFF; DNA: TGCGCCAGCAGCTTGGGAGGGCTGAACACTGAAGCTTTCTTT
length: 15; J: TRBJ1-3; size: .; D: .; V: TRBV28; CDR3: CASSLRGGTGNTIYF; DNA: TGTGCCAGCAGTTTAAGAGGGGGAACCGGAAACACCATATATTTT
length: 17; J: TRBJ2-2; size: once; D: .; V: TRBV4-1; CDR3: CASSHYLDSKGPGELFF; DNA: TGCGCCAGCAGCCACTACTTGGACTCGAAGGGCCCCGGGGAGCTGTTTTTT
length: 16; J: TRBJ2-5; size: .; D: TRBD1; V: TRBV15; CDR3: CATSRVAGGRQETQYF; DNA: TGTGCCACCAGCAGAGTGGCAGGGGGACGACAAGAGACCCAGTACTTC
length: 15; J: TRBJ2-5; size: .; D: TRBD1; V: TRBV5-1; CDR3: CASSRQGGGGETQYF; DNA: TGCGCCAGCAGCCGACAGGGGGGAGGAGGAGAGACCCAGTACTTC
length: 15; J: TRBJ2-1; size: few; D: TRBD1; V: TRBV3-1/TRBV3-2; CDR3: CASSWGQGDYNEQFF; DNA: TGTGCCAGCAGCTGGGGACAGGGAGATTACAATGAGCAGTTCTTC
length: 12; J: TRBJ1-2; size: .; D: .; V: TRBV24-1; CDR3: CATSDSPYGYTF; DNA: TGTGCCACCAGTGACAGTCCATATGGCTACACCTTC
length: 16; J: TRBJ2-2; size: .; D: TRBD2; V: TRBV10-1; CDR3: CASSETGTSPTGELFF; DNA: TGCGCCAGCAGTGAGACCGGGACTAGCCCCACCGGGGAGCTGTTTTTT
length: 13; J: TRBJ2-7; size: .; D: .; V: TRBV27; CDR3: CASSLYTSSEQYF; DNA: TGTGCCAGCAGTTTATACACCTCCAGCGAGCAGTACTTC
length: 15; J: TRBJ1-6; size: .; D: .; V: TRBV6-5; CDR3: CASRPPTRQNSPLHF; DNA: TGTGCCAGTAGACCCCCGACCAGACAAAATTCACCCCTCCACTTT
length: 13; J: TRBJ1-2; size: .; D: TRBD1; V: TRBV6-5; CDR3: CASTTTGNYGYTF; DNA: TGTGCCAGCACCACGACAGGGAACTATGGCTACACCTTC
length: 13; J: TRBJ1-6; size: .; D: .; V: TRBV7-2; CDR3: CASTLEGNSPLHF; DNA: TGTGCCAGCACCTTGGAGGGTAATTCACCCCTCCACTTT
length: 12; J: TRBJ1-1; size: .; D: TRBD1; V: TRBV12-5; CDR3: CASGPDRVGAFF; DNA: TGTGCTAGTGGACCGGACAGGGTGGGCGCTTTCTTT
length: 15; J: TRBJ1-4; size: .; D: TRBD1; V: TRBV15; CDR3: CATSSPRGRNEKLFF; DNA: TGTGCCACCAGCAGCCCCAGGGGGCGGAATGAAAAACTGTTTTTT
length: 13; J: TRBJ1-2; size: .; D: .; V: TRBV28; CDR3: CASSRSGGYGYTF; DNA: TGTGCCAGCAGCCGCTCGGGGGGCTATGGCTACACCTTC
length: 17; J: TRBJ2-2; size: .; D: TRBD2; V: TRBV28; CDR3: CASSLWKPGTSGRELFF; DNA: TGTGCCAGCAGTTTATGGAAGCCGGGGACTAGCGGGAGGGAGCTGTTTTTT
length: 15; J: TRBJ2-1; size: .; D: TRBD2; V: TRBV19; CDR3: CASSKTGRVYNEQFF; DNA: TGTGCCAGTAGTAAGACTGGGAGGGTATACAATGAGCAGTTCTTC
length: 13; J: TRBJ1-2; size: .; D: TRBD1; V: TRBV29-1; CDR3: CSTLTGADYGYTF; DNA: TGCAGCACGCTAACAGGGGCGGACTATGGCTACACCTTC
length: 16; J: TRBJ2-1; size: .; D: .; V: TRBV4-3; CDR3: CASSQSPSGPDGEQFF; DNA: TGCGCCAGCAGCCAATCTCCTAGTGGCCCCGACGGGGAGCAGTTCTTC
length: 15; J: TRBJ1-3; size: .; D: TRBD1; V: TRBV29-1; CDR3: CSVADRGASGNTIYF; DNA: TGCAGCGTTGCCGACAGGGGGGCTTCTGGAAACACCATATATTTT
length: 16; J: TRBJ1-5; size: .; D: TRBD1; V: TRBV28; CDR3: CASKVVGTGYIQPQHF; DNA: TGTGCCAGCAAAGTGGTCGGGACAGGGTATATTCAGCCCCAGCATTTT
length: 16; J: TRBJ1-5; size: .; D: .; V: TRBV19; CDR3: CASNKLGGYSNQPQHF; DNA: TGTGCCAGTAACAAGTTGGGGGGGTATAGCAATCAGCCCCAGCATTTT
length: 16; J: TRBJ2-7; size: .; D: .; V: TRBV28; CDR3: CASSSQGWTLLREQYF; DNA: TGTGCCAGCAGTTCACAGGGTTGGACTCTTCTACGCGAGCAGTACTTC
length: 12; J: TRBJ2-7; size: once; D: .; V: TRBV28; CDR3: CASSWGDYEQYF; DNA: TGTGCCAGCAGCTGGGGGGACTACGAGCAGTACTTC
length: 19; J: TRBJ2-3; size: .; D: TRBD2; V: TRBV29-1; CDR3: CSVEEGGQGLAIHTDTQYF; DNA: TGCAGCGTTGAAGAAGGGGGGCAAGGACTAGCGATACACACAGATACGCAGTATTTT